The T cell receptor (beta chain) described here comes from a study of blood T cell repertoires in COVID-19. For the study at large: Some COVID-19 samples were acute and others convalescent; all came from the United States, Italy and Spain. T cells, B-cell-depleted T cells, or PBMCs supplied cDNA or gDNA.

Methods used by the authors: Reference gene primer amplification gave estimated nucleated cell counts. Assay: immunoSEQ multiplex PCR; the TCRdb copy retains only in-frame clones and omits some. D and trimming come from the DNA, and the V and J calls and clone size come from that table. Of around 100,000 clones in the sample, approximately 88% were seen once. The sample holds one count of this clone. The germline CDR1 and CDR2 sequences are GTSNPN and SVGIG (reference sequence). This CDR3 has 15 residues. V was shortened by 3 bases and J by 0 bases, with 14 bases between the two germline ends. Material: peripheral blood. The chain couples TRBV30 to TRBJ1-1, with D maybe TRBD1 (5 bases). The receptor comes from a human donor in a cohort sampled during active COVID-19. CDR3 amino acids: CAWRGWSGMNTEAFF. The CDR3 nucleotides read TGTGCCTGGAGAGGTTGGTCAGGGATGAACACTGAAGCTTTCTTT.